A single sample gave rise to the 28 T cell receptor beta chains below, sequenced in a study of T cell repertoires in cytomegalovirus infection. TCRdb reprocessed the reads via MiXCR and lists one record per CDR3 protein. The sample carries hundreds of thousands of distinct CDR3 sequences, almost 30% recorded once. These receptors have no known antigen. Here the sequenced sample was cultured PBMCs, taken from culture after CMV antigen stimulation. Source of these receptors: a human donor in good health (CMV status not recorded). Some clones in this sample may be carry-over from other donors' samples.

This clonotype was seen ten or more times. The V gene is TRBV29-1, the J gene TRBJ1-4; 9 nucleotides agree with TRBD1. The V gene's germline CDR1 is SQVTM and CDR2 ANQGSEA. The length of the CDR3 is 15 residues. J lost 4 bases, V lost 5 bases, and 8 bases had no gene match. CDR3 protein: CSVFWTGAGNEKLFF. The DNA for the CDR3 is TGCAGCGTTTTTTGGACAGGGGCCGGTAATGAAAAACTGTTTTTT.

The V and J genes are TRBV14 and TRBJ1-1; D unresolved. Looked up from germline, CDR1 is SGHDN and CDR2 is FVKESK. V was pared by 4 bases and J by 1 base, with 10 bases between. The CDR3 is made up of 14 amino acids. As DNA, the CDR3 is TGTGCCAGCAGCCTTTTTACTCAGAACACTGAAGCTTTCTTT. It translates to CASSLFTQNTEAFF.

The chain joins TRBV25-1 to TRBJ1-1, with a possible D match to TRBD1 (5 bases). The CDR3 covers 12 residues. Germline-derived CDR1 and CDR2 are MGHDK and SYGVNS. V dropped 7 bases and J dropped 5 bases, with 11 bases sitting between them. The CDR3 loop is CASKGPGTEAFF. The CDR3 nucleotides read TGTGCCAGCAAGGGGCCGGGGACTGAAGCTTTCTTT.

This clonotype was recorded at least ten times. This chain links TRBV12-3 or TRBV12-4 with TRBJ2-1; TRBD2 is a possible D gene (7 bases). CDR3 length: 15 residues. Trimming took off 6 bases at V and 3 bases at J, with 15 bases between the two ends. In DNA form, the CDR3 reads TGTGCCAGCAGCACGGGGGGCGGGGGCTACAATGAGCAGTTCTTC. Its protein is CASSTGGGGYNEQFF.

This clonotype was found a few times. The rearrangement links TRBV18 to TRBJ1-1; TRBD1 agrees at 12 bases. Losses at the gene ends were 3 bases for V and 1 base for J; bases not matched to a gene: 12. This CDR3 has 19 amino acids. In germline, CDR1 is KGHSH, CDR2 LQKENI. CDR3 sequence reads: CASSPSRAGTGGRNTEAFF. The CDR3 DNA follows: TGTGCCAGCTCACCCTCACGGGCGGGGACAGGGGGCAGGAACACTGAAGCTTTCTTT.

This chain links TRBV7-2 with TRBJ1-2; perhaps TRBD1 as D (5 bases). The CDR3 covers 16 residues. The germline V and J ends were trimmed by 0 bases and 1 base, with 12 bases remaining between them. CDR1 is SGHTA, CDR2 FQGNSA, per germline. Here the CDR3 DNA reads TGTGCCAGCAGCTTAGCGGGAAGGGGAGTTAACTATGGCTACACCTTC. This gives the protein CASSLAGRGVNYGYTF.

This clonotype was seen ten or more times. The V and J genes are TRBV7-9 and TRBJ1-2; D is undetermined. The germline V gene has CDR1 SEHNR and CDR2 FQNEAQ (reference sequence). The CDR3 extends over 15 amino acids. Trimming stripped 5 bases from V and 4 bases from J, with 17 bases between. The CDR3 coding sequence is TGTGCCAGCAGCGGCAGACGGACCGGGAGCTATGGCTACACCTTC. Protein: CASSGRRTGSYGYTF.

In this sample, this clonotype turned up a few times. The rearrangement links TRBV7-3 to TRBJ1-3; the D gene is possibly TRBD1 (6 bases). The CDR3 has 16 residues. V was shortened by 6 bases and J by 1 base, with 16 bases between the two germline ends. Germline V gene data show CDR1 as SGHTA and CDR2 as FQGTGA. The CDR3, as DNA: TGTGCCAGCAGTTGGGACACCGAAGGGTCTGGAAACACCATATATTTT. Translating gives CASSWDTEGSGNTIYF.

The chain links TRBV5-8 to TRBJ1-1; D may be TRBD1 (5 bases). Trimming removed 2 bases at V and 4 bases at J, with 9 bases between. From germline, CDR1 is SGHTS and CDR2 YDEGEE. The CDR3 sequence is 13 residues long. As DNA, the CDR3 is TGTGCCAGCAGCTTTCTTAGGGGCACTGAAGCTTTCTTT. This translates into CASSFLRGTEAFF.

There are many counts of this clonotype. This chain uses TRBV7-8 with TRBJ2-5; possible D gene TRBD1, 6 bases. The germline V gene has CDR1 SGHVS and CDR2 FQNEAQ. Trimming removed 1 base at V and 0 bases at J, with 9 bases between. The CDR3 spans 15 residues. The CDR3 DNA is TGTGCCAGCAGCTTAGACAGGGACCACCAAGAGACCCAGTACTTC. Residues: CASSLDRDHQETQYF. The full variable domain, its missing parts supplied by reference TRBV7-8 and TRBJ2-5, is GAGVSQSPRYKVAKRGQDVALRCDPISGHVSLFWYQQALGQGPEFLTYFQNEAQLDKSGLPSDRFFAERPEGSVSTLKIQRTQQEDSAVYLCASSLDRDHQETQYFGPGTRLLVL.

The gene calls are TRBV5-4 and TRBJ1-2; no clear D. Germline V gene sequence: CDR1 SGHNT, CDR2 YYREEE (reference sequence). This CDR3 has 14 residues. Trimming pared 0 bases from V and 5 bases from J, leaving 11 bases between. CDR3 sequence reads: CASSLAWERYGYTF. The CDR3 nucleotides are TGTGCCAGCAGCTTGGCTTGGGAGAGGTATGGCTACACCTTC.

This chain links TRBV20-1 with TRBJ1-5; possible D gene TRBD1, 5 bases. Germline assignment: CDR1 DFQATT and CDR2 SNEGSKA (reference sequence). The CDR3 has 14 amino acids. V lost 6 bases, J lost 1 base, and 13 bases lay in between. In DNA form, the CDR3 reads TGCAGTGCCGCCCCGGGGGGAAGCAATCAGCCCCAGCATTTT. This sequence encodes CSAAPGGSNQPQHF.

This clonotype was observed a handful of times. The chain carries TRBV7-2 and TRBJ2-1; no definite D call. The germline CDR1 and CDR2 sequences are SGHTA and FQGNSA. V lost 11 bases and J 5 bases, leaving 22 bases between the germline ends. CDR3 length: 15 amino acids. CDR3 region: CASSLGVLENNEQFF. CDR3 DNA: TGTGCCTCCTCCTTAGGAGTCCTGGAGAACAATGAGCAGTTCTTC.

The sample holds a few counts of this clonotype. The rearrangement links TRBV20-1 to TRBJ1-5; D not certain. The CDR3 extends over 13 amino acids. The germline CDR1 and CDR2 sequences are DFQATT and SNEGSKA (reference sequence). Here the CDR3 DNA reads TGCAGCCGATCCGCGGGCAGAAGTCAGCCCCAGCATTTT. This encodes CSRSAGRSQPQHF.

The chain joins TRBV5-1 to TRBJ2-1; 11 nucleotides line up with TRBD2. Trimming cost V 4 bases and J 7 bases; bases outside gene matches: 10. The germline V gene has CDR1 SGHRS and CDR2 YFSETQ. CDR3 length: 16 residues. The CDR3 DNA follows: TGCGCCAGCAGCCCCCGTGGTAGCGGGGGGGCAAATGAGCAGTTCTTC. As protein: CASSPRGSGGANEQFF.

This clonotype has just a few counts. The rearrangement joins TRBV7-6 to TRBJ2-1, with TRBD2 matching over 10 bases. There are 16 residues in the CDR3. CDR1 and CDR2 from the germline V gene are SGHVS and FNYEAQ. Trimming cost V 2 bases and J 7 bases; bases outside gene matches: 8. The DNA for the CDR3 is TGTGCCAGCAGCTTAACTAGCGGGACCTCCACGAATGAGCAGTTCTTC. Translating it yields CASSLTSGTSTNEQFF.

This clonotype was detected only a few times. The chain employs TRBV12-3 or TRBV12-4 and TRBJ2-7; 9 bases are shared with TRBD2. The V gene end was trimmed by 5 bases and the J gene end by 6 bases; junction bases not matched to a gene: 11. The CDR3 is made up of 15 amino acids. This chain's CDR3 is CASSRSGTSLREQYF. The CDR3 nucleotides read TGTGCCAGCAGTCGCTCCGGGACTAGCCTCCGCGAGCAGTACTTC.

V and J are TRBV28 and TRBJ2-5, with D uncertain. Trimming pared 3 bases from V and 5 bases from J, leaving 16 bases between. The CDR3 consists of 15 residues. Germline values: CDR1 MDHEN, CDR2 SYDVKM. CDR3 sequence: CASSLYTFDGETQYF. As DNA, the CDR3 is TGTGCCAGCAGTTTGTACACATTTGATGGGGAGACCCAGTACTTC. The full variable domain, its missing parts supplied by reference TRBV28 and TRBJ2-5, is DVKVTQSSRYLVKRTGEKVFLECVQDMDHENMFWYRQDPGLGLRLIYFSYDVKMKEKGDIPEGYSVSREKKERFSLILESASTNQTSMYLCASSLYTFDGETQYFGPGTRLLVL.

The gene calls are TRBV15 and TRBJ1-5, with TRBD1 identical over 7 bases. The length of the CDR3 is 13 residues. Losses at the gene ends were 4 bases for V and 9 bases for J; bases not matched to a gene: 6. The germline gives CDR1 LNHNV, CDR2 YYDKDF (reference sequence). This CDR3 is CATSKRQGGPQHF. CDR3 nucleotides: TGTGCCACCAGCAAACGACAGGGAGGGCCCCAGCATTTT.

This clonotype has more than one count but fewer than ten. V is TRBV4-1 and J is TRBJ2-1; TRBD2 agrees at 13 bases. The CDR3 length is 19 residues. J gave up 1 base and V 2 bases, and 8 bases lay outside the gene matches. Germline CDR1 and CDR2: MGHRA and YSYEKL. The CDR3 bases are TGCGCCAGCAGCCAACGGACTAGCGGGAGTGCGCCATCCTACAATGAGCAGTTCTTC. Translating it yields CASSQRTSGSAPSYNEQFF.

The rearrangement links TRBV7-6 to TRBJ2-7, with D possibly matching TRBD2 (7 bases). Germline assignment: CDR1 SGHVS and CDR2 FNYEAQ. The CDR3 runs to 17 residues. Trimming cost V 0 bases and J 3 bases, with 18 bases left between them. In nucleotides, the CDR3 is TGTGCCAGCAGCTTAGCGGAAGGGGGGGTCCATGGCTACGAGCAGTACTTC. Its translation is CASSLAEGGVHGYEQYF.

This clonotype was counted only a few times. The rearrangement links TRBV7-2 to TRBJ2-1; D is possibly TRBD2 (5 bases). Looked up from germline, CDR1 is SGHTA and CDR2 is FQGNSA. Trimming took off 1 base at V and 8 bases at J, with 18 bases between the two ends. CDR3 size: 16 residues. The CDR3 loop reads CASSLGLAPDVDEQFF. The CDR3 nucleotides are TGTGCCAGCAGCTTAGGTCTAGCCCCGGACGTGGATGAGCAGTTCTTC.

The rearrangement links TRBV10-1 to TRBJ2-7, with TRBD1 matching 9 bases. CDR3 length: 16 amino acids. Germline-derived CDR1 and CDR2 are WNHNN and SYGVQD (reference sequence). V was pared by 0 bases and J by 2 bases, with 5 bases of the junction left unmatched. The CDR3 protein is CASSESIGTGTYEQYF. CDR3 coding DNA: TGCGCCAGCAGTGAGTCCATCGGGACAGGGACCTACGAGCAGTACTTC.

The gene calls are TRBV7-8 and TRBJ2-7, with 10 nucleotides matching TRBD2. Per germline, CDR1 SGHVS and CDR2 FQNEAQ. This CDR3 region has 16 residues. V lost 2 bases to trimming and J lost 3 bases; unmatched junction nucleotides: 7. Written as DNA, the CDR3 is TGTGCCAGCAGCTTACCGAGACTAGCGGGCTTCTACGAGCAGTACTTC. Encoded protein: CASSLPRLAGFYEQYF.

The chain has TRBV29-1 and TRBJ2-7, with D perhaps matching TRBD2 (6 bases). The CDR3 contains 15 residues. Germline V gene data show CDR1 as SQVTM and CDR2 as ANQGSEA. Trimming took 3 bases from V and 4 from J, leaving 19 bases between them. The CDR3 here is CSVEVKEGRRYEQYF. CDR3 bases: TGCAGCGTTGAGGTTAAGGAGGGTCGTCGGTACGAGCAGTACTTC.

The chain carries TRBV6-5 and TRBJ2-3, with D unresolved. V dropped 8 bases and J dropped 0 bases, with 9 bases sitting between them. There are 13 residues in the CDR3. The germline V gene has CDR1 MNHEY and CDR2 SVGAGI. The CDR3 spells CASRATSTDTQYF. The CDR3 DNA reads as TGTGCCAGCCGGGCAACTAGCACAGATACGCAGTATTTT.

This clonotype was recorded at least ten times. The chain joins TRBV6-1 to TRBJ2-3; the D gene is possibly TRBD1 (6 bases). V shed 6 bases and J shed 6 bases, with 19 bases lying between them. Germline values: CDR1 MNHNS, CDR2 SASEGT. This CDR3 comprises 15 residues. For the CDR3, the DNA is TGTGCCAGCAGCCGAGGACAAGGGGGAGCCGATACGCAGTATTTT. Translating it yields CASSRGQGGADTQYF.

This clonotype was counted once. CDR3 nucleotide sequence: TGCGCCAGCAGCAGACAGGGTGCTGAAGCTTTCTTT. It translates to CASSRQGAEAFF. The chain joins TRBV5-1 to TRBJ1-1; 7 nucleotides agree with TRBD1. Germline loops: CDR1 SGHRS, CDR2 YFSETQ. J gave up 6 bases and V 4 bases, and 3 bases lay outside the gene matches. The CDR3 sequence is 12 residues long. Full variable domain (missing parts from reference TRBV5-1 and TRBJ1-1): KAGVTQTPRYLIKTRGQQVTLSCSPISGHRSVSWYQQTPGQGLQFLFEYFSETQRNKGNFPGRFSGRQFSNSRSEMNVSTLELGDSALYLCASSRQGAEAFFGQGTRLTVV.